Presented here are 26 T cell receptor beta chains from one specimen sequenced in a study of blood T cell repertoires in COVID-19. Data came from immunoSEQ multiplex PCR; TCRdb stores just in-frame clones and leaves some out. The top ten hold 19% of the sample, which has over 95,000 clones, roughly 90% seen once. The sample was peripheral blood. Source of these receptors: a human donor with acute or convalescent COVID-19. The donor label of this sample is uncertain.

This sequence joins TRBV28 and TRBJ1-5; D is undetermined. The germline V and J ends were trimmed by 2 bases and 0 bases, with 20 bases remaining between them. CDR3 length: 19 amino acids. CDR1 MDHEN and CDR2 SYDVKM come from the germline V gene. CDR3 loop: CASSLVGGLAGYSNQPQHF. CDR3 DNA: TGTGCCAGCAGTTTAGTTGGAGGCTTGGCCGGATATAGCAATCAGCCCCAGCATTTT.

This chain links TRBV6-2 or TRBV6-3 with TRBJ2-1; 10 bases map to TRBD1. The CDR3 runs to 16 residues. The V gene end was trimmed by 5 bases and the J gene end by 7 bases; junction bases not matched to a gene: 11. Germline-derived CDR1 and CDR2 are MNHEY and SVGEGT. Here the CDR3 DNA reads TGTGCCAGCAGTCAAAGCACGGGACAGGGGTGGAATGAGCAGTTCTTC. It specifies CASSQSTGQGWNEQFF.

This sequence joins TRBV5-1 and TRBJ2-2; no clear D. This CDR3 comprises 13 residues. Deletions cut 1 base from V and 1 base from J, with 2 bases between. From germline, CDR1 is SGHRS and CDR2 YFSETQ. The CDR3 DNA reads TGCGCCAGCAGCTTGCAGAACACCGGGGAGCTGTTTTTT. Protein: CASSLQNTGELFF.

V usage is TRBV7-2 and J usage is TRBJ1-2, with 9 bases that match TRBD1. With V trimmed by 1 base and J by 5 bases, 5 bases remained unmatched. Germline lookup yields CDR1 SGHTA and CDR2 FQGNSA. This CDR3 contains 15 residues. CDR3 region: CASSLVQGAGYGYTF. DNA for the CDR3: TGTGCCAGCAGCTTAGTACAGGGGGCGGGTTATGGCTACACCTTC.

The table lists this clone with a count of one. The chain uses TRBV7-3 and TRBJ1-1; 7 nucleotides agree with TRBD1. Trimming at V came to 1 base and at J to 6 bases, leaving 8 bases not matched to a gene. This CDR3 region has 15 residues. Germline CDR1 and CDR2: SGHTA and FQGTGA. CDR3 sequence reads: CASSLRPGGTAEAFF. The CDR3 DNA reads as TGTGCCAGCAGCTTAAGGCCAGGGGGTACGGCTGAAGCTTTCTTT. The full variable domain, with the rest looked up from reference TRBV7-3 and TRBJ1-1, is GAGVSQTPSNKVTEKGKYVELRCDPISGHTALYWYRQSLGQGPEFLIYFQGTGAADDSGLPNDRFFAVRPEGSVSTLKIQRTERGDSAVYLCASSLRPGGTAEAFFGQGTRLTVV.

The gene calls are TRBV4-1 and TRBJ1-6; unclear D gene. The V gene lost 1 base and the J gene lost 3 bases, with 10 bases spanning the gap. Germline CDR1 is MGHRA and CDR2 is YSYEKL. The CDR3 is 16 amino acids. CDR3 DNA: TGCGCCAGCAGCCAAGCACAGAACCTCTATAATTCACCCCTCCACTTT. It codes for CASSQAQNLYNSPLHF.

The chain is built from TRBV7-8 and TRBJ2-1; TRBD2 aligns across 12 bases. The CDR3 covers 14 residues. CDR1 SGHVS and CDR2 FQNEAQ come from the germline V gene. Trimming cost V 5 bases and J 6 bases; bases outside gene matches: 2. This CDR3 reads CASSGLAGINEQFF. The CDR3 DNA follows: TGTGCCAGCAGCGGACTAGCGGGAATCAATGAGCAGTTCTTC.

This chain connects TRBV29-1 to TRBJ1-1; the D is unclear. This CDR3 has 13 residues. From germline, CDR1 is SQVTM and CDR2 ANQGSEA. V lost 2 bases and J 7 bases, leaving 14 bases between the germline ends. CDR3 residues: CSVESSTEYEAFF. The CDR3 region has the DNA TGCAGCGTTGAATCGAGCACAGAATATGAAGCTTTCTTT. Together with reference TRBV29-1 and TRBJ1-1, the CDR3 gives the full variable domain: SAVISQKPSRDICQRGTSLTIQCQVDSQVTMMFWYRQQPGQSLTLIATANQGSEATYESGFVIDKFPISRPNLTFSTLTVSNMSPEDSSIYLCSVESSTEYEAFFGQGTRLTVV.

The rearrangement links TRBV6-2 or TRBV6-3 to TRBJ2-7; 8 nucleotides line up with TRBD2. V lost 5 bases and J lost 3; bases outside the gene matches: 6. This CDR3 region has 14 residues. CDR1 and CDR2 (germline): MNHEY, SVGEGT. The CDR3 coding sequence is TGTGCCAGCAGTCCGTGGGCGGGGGGCTACGAGCAGTACTTC. It specifies CASSPWAGGYEQYF.

The V gene is TRBV2, the J gene TRBJ2-2; the D is unclear. The CDR3 is 13 residues long. Germline loops: CDR1 SNHLY, CDR2 FYNNEI. The V and J ends lost 8 bases and 5 bases respectively, with 12 bases between them. The CDR3 here is CASHGVLTGELFF. CDR3 nucleotides: TGTGCCAGCCACGGAGTACTGACCGGGGAGCTGTTTTTT.

The chain joins TRBV2 to TRBJ1-5; D perhaps matches TRBD1 (5 bases). Germline V gene sequence: CDR1 SNHLY, CDR2 FYNNEI. Trimming stripped 3 bases from V and 2 bases from J, with 8 bases between. The CDR3 spans 14 residues. The CDR3 DNA follows: TGTGCCAGCAGTGAGGGGCATCGCAATCAGCCCCAGCATTTT. This sequence encodes CASSEGHRNQPQHF. The entire variable domain, with the rest obtained from reference TRBV2 and TRBJ1-5, is as follows: EPEVTQTPSHQVTQMGQEVILRCVPISNHLYFYWYRQILGQKVEFLVSFYNNEISEKSEIFDDQFSVERPDGSNFTLKIRSTKLEDSAMYFCASSEGHRNQPQHFGDGTRLSIL.

The DNA of the CDR3 is TGTGCCAGCAGGGCCGGGACAGGGAACTATGGCTACACCTTC. Translated, it gives CASRAGTGNYGYTF. The V gene is TRBV6-5, the J gene TRBJ1-2; 9 nucleotides line up with TRBD1. Germline CDR1 and CDR2: MNHEY and SVGAGI. The CDR3 runs 14 residues. The ends lost 6 bases at V and 2 bases at J; junction bases unmatched: 4.

The rearrangement joins TRBV27 to TRBJ1-5, with TRBD1 identical over 8 bases. CDR1 is MNHEY and CDR2 is SMNVEV in the germline V gene (reference sequence). CDR3 size: 15 residues. V dropped 5 bases and J dropped 7; count of bases not matched to a gene: 10. In DNA form, the CDR3 reads TGTGCCAGCAGTCCCCTTCCAGGGGGCCAGCAGCCCCAGCATTTT. As protein: CASSPLPGGQQPQHF.

Worth noting for this clone: An end of the junction does not agree with germline; a read error may underlie this. This chain uses TRBV6-6 with TRBJ1-3, with D possibly TRBD1 on 6 matching bases. Germline-derived CDR1 and CDR2 are MNHNY and SVGAGI (reference sequence). This CDR3 comprises 12 residues. CDR3 bases: TGTGCCAGCAGTCAAACAAAGGACAGCACCCGGTGG. Residues: CASSQTKDSTRW.

J is TRBJ1-2 and V is TRBV2; D may be TRBD1 (5 bases). CDR3 length: 11 amino acids. V lost 4 bases and J lost 8, with 8 bases in between. Per germline, CDR1 SNHLY and CDR2 FYNNEI. This chain's CDR3 is CASSGGVGYTF. The CDR3 coding sequence is TGTGCCAGCAGTGGGGGGGTAGGCTACACCTTC.

J is TRBJ1-1 and V is TRBV9; D unresolved. This CDR3 has 13 residues. The germline V gene encodes CDR1 SGDLS and CDR2 YYNGEE. Trimming removed 0 bases at V and 4 bases at J, with 7 bases between. The CDR3 spells CASSVVPSTEAFF. CDR3 DNA: TGTGCCAGCAGCGTAGTACCGAGCACTGAAGCTTTCTTT. The full variable domain, its missing parts supplied by reference TRBV9 and TRBJ1-1, is DSGVTQTPKHLITATGQRVTLRCSPRSGDLSVYWYQQSLDQGLQFLIQYYNGEERAKGNILERFSAQQFPDLHSELNLSSLELGDSALYFCASSVVPSTEAFFGQGTRLTVV.

The J gene is TRBJ1-2, the V gene TRBV12-3 or TRBV12-4; D ambiguous. The CDR3 totals 12 residues. The V and J ends lost 3 bases and 6 bases respectively, with 8 bases between them. The CDR3 here is CASSFYIDGYTF. In nucleotides, the CDR3 is TGTGCCAGCAGTTTTTATATTGATGGCTACACCTTC.

This chain connects TRBV6-5 to TRBJ2-2; the match to TRBD2 covers 14 bases. Per germline, CDR1 MNHEY and CDR2 SVGAGI. CDR3 length equals 16 residues. The trim removed 4 bases at V and 8 bases at J, leaving 6 bases unmatched. The CDR3 region is CASSFPGTSGRGELFF. The CDR3 nucleotides read TGTGCCAGCAGTTTCCCTGGGACTAGCGGGAGAGGGGAGCTGTTTTTT.

Turning to this clone: Other DNA sequences in the sample encode the same CDR3. J is TRBJ1-3 and V is TRBV5-1; D might be TRBD1 (5 bases). The germline CDR1 and CDR2 sequences are SGHRS and YFSETQ. The CDR3 contains 14 residues. The V and J ends lost 4 bases and 3 bases respectively, with 11 bases between them. CDR3 loop: CASSLGTGGNTIYF. CDR3 in DNA: TGCGCCAGCAGCCTAGGGACTGGTGGAAACACCATATATTTT.

This chain's CDR3 is CASSSGQAPYNEQFF. Written as DNA, the CDR3 is TGTGCCAGCAGCTCAGGACAGGCTCCCTACAATGAGCAGTTCTTC. The chain recombines TRBV7-3 with TRBJ2-1, with 7 bases identical to TRBD1. This CDR3 is 15 amino acids long. V was pared by 4 bases and J by 2 bases, with 5 bases of the junction left unmatched. Germline lookup yields CDR1 SGHTA and CDR2 FQGTGA.

The V call is TRBV5-4, the J call TRBJ2-6, with D possibly TRBD1 on 5 matching bases. CDR1 and CDR2 from the germline V gene are SGHNT and YYREEE (reference sequence). V dropped 4 bases and J dropped 0 bases, with 8 bases sitting between them. The CDR3 contains 15 residues. Here the CDR3 DNA reads TGTGCCAGCAGCCAGCAGGGCTCTGGGGCCAACGTCCTGACTTTC. It encodes CASSQQGSGANVLTF.

This chain connects TRBV12-3 or TRBV12-4 to TRBJ2-7, with 7 bases aligning to TRBD2. V was pared by 4 bases and J by 2 bases, with 2 bases of the junction left unmatched. This CDR3 contains 13 residues. This CDR3 reads CASSSGLPYEQYF. The CDR3 DNA reads as TGTGCCAGCAGTTCGGGACTACCCTACGAGCAGTACTTC.

The chain combines TRBV4-3 with TRBJ1-2, with TRBD1 as a possible D gene (6 bases). CDR3 length equals 16 residues. The V end was cut by 0 bases, the J end by 4 bases, with 15 bases between. The germline V gene has CDR1 LGHNA and CDR2 YSLEER. The CDR3 DNA follows: TGCGCCAGCAGCCAAGATTGGAGGGGGGGTAGCTATGGCTACACCTTC. It is translated as CASSQDWRGGSYGYTF.

This chain joins TRBV5-1 and TRBJ1-2; the D is unclear. The V end lost 4 bases, the J end lost 7 bases, and 11 bases lay between the germline ends. Germline assignment: CDR1 SGHRS and CDR2 YFSETQ. This CDR3 contains 12 residues. The DNA for the CDR3 is TGCGCCAGCAGCGTAATCGGAGGTGGCTACACCTTC. It is translated as CASSVIGGGYTF.

V and J are TRBV5-4 and TRBJ2-7, with TRBD1 matching over 9 bases. The junction had 6 bases not matched to a gene; V was cut back by 4 bases and J by 4 bases. Germline V CDR1 and CDR2: SGHNT, YYREEE (reference sequence). This CDR3 region has 14 residues. The CDR3 protein is CASSHGQGIYEQYF. CDR3 DNA: TGTGCCAGCAGCCACGGACAGGGGATATACGAGCAGTACTTC.

This chain links TRBV5-1 with TRBJ1-2; 7 bases agree with TRBD1. This CDR3 is 13 amino acids long. Germline CDR1 reads SGHRS; CDR2 reads YFSETQ. Unmatched junction bases numbered 5, after V lost 1 base and J lost 8 bases. CDR3 sequence (DNA): TGCGCCAGCAGCTTGAATAGGGGGCGAGGCTACACCTTC. Its translation is CASSLNRGRGYTF. Full variable domain (missing parts from reference TRBV5-1 and TRBJ1-2): KAGVTQTPRYLIKTRGQQVTLSCSPISGHRSVSWYQQTPGQGLQFLFEYFSETQRNKGNFPGRFSGRQFSNSRSEMNVSTLELGDSALYLCASSLNRGRGYTFGSGTRLTVV.